The clone carrying this T cell receptor beta chain was observed at least ten times. Its antigen remains unknown. This entry is derived from a study of T cells in Graves' hyperthyroidism and ophthalmopathy. The ends lost 0 bases at V and 7 bases at J; junction bases unmatched: 6. Germline loops: CDR1 SGHDT, CDR2 YYEEEE. The CDR3 runs 16 residues. Regarding the study as a whole: Ophthalmopathy was distinguished from stable hyperthyroidism by 13 V-J signatures. Most clonotypes that expanded in the thyroid above 0.001 also showed up in blood.

The source material, RNA transcripts, was used to amplify TCR beta CDR3 regions. The HTBI primer set served for first-round RT-PCR of the TCR CDR3. From the multiplex PCR reads, TCRdb called clonotypes with MiXCR, one entry per CDR3 protein. The data show 550,000 to 600,000 distinct CDR3 sequences, roughly 50% seen once. Researchers barred patients who had uncontrolled infection, other autoimmune disease, pregnancy or lactation. The chain combines TRBV5-6 with TRBJ2-2; 10 bases fit TRBD2. Sequencing used peripheral blood or thyroid tissue (not recorded which). The receptor's source is an adult woman with Graves' disease, either hyperthyroidism or ophthalmopathy (not recorded which). CDR3 in amino acids: CASSLALAGELGELFF. The DNA of the CDR3 is TGTGCCAGCAGCTTGGCTCTAGCGGGAGAGCTCGGGGAGCTGTTTTTT. The variable domain in full, completed from reference TRBV5-6 and TRBJ2-2, reads DAGVTQSPTHLIKTRGQQVTLRCSPKSGHDTVSWYQQALGQGPQFIFQYYEEEERQRGNFPDRFSGHQFPNYSSELNVNALLLGDSALYLCASSLALAGELGELFFGEGSRLTVL.